Each of the 32 T cell receptor beta chains below was sequenced from the same sample in a study of spatial heterogeneity in lung cancer. TCRdb re-analysed the 5' RACE reads in MiXCR, keeping a single row per CDR3 protein. The repertoire includes approximately 12,000 distinct CDR3 sequences, 6.2% of them detected once, and 9% to 12% sits in the top ten. Time point noted: sample taken at primary tumor resection. Tumor, nontumor lung or frozen PBMC supplied whole RNA, sequenced without sorting. Sample: normal lung tissue next to the tumor, taken at surgery. The receptors shown here come from a male donor with early-stage non-small cell lung cancer.

As to this clonotype: As an off-target read in a library built for alpha chains, this beta chain has a frequency of little significance. The chain uses TRBV12-3 or TRBV12-4 and TRBJ1-4; 7 nucleotides line up with TRBD1. The V segment lost 6 bases and the J segment 7 bases; nucleotides outside the gene matches: 11. The CDR3 extends over 15 amino acids. CDR3 sequence (DNA): TGTGCCAGCAGAAACACAGGGGATAGAGGTGAAAAACTGTTTTTT. Amino acid sequence: CASRNTGDRGEKLFF.

This clonotype has at least ten counts. Within a library made for alpha chains, this beta chain is off target, and its count is uninformative. This chain uses TRBV5-1 with TRBJ2-2; 9 positions match TRBD1. Germline V lookup: CDR1 SGHRS, CDR2 YFSETQ. The J segment lost 4 bases and the V segment lost 7 bases, leaving 8 bases of the junction unmatched. The CDR3 covers 15 residues. The CDR3 spells CASHPGTGITGELFF. The CDR3, as DNA: TGCGCCAGCCACCCCGGGACAGGGATCACCGGGGAGCTGTTTTTT.

This clonotype qualifies as medium-sized. Within a library made for alpha chains, this beta chain is off target, and its count is uninformative. J is TRBJ1-1 and V is TRBV18; the match to TRBD1 covers 7 bases. CDR3 length: 19 amino acids. From germline, CDR1 is KGHSH and CDR2 LQKENI. Losses at the gene ends were 1 base for V and 1 base for J; bases not matched to a gene: 15. The CDR3 is CASSPLPRDSLARNTEAFF. DNA for the CDR3: TGTGCCAGCTCACCACTCCCCCGGGACAGCCTAGCCCGGAACACTGAAGCTTTCTTT. Complete variable domain (other parts from reference TRBV18 and TRBJ1-1): NAGVMQNPRHLVRRRGQEARLRCSPMKGHSHVYWYRQLPEEGLKFMVYLQKENIIDESGMPKERFSAEFPKEGPSILRIQQVVRGDSAAYFCASSPLPRDSLARNTEAFFGQGTRLTVV.

This clonotype occurred many times. Within a library made for alpha chains, this beta chain is off target, and its count is uninformative. The genes are TRBV20-1 and TRBJ2-5; D might be TRBD1 (6 bases). CDR1 is DFQATT, CDR2 SNEGSKA, per germline (reference sequence). This CDR3 is 14 amino acids long. V lost 6 bases to trimming and J lost 2 bases, with 16 bases between them. The CDR3 bases are TGCAGTGCGGGGGCTCAATCTTCTCAAGAGACCCAGTACTTC. Protein: CSAGAQSSQETQYF.

As to this clonotype: For a library built for alpha chains, this beta chain is a stray read; little rests on its size. This rearrangement joins TRBV13 to TRBJ2-7, with 10 nucleotides matching TRBD1. Germline CDR1 PRHDT, CDR2 FYEKMQ (reference sequence). This CDR3 comprises 16 residues. J lost 7 bases, V lost 3 bases, and 12 bases had no gene match. The CDR3 DNA follows: TGTGCCAGCAGCTTGAGTGTGGACAGGGGGATGTATGAGCAGTACTTC. Translated: CASSLSVDRGMYEQYF.

This clonotype was counted many times. For a library built for alpha chains, this beta chain is a stray read; little rests on its size. The rearrangement links TRBV27 to TRBJ2-2; a weak D match, TRBD1 (5 bases). The germline V and J ends were trimmed by 7 bases and 2 bases, with 8 bases remaining between them. The CDR3 has 13 residues. Germline values: CDR1 MNHEY, CDR2 SMNVEV (reference sequence). The DNA of the CDR3 is TGTGCCAGCACAGGGCATAACACCGGGGAGCTGTTTTTT. It specifies CASTGHNTGELFF.

The sample holds a few counts of this clonotype. This beta chain came through as a stray read in a library set up for alpha chains, and its size says little. The gene calls are TRBV11-2 and TRBJ2-1; possibly TRBD2 for D (5 bases). The V and J ends lost 0 bases and 4 bases respectively, with 10 bases between them. CDR1 and CDR2 (germline): SGHAT, FQNNGV. The CDR3 spans 15 residues. The CDR3 DNA reads as TGTGCCAGCAGCTTAGAACGGACTGTTTACAATGAGCAGTTCTTC. Protein sequence: CASSLERTVYNEQFF.

This clonotype was detected a few times. A library prepared for alpha chains yielded this beta chain as an off-target read; its size is of little meaning. The V call is TRBV13, the J call TRBJ2-1; the D gene is possibly TRBD1 (5 bases). The germline CDR1 and CDR2 sequences are PRHDT and FYEKMQ (reference sequence). The CDR3 runs to 13 residues. Trimming took 2 bases from V and 7 from J, leaving 9 bases between them. The CDR3 loop is CASSLTKGNEQFF. As DNA, the CDR3 is TGTGCCAGCAGCTTAACCAAGGGGAATGAGCAGTTCTTC.

By its share, this clonotype is medium-sized (0.01 to 0.1%). In a library made to pick up alpha chains, this beta chain is a stray read with a size that means little. The chain joins TRBV6-6 to TRBJ1-2; D is perhaps TRBD1 (5 bases). The CDR3 spans 14 residues. The V gene's germline CDR1 is MNHNY and CDR2 SVGAGI (reference sequence). Deletions cut 2 bases from V and 5 bases from J, with 12 bases between. CDR3 protein: CASSYITGQYGYTF. CDR3 coding DNA: TGTGCCAGCAGTTACATAACAGGACAATATGGCTACACCTTC.

This clonotype was counted ten times or more. This beta chain is a stray sequence in a library constructed for alpha chains; its clone size is not meaningful. The chain uses TRBV27 and TRBJ1-1, with no clear D. V dropped 5 bases and J dropped 4 bases, with 17 bases sitting between them. The CDR3 has 15 residues. The V gene's germline CDR1 is MNHEY and CDR2 SMNVEV (reference sequence). In DNA form, the CDR3 reads TGTGCCAGCAGTCAAGGGTGGGAAGGAGTCACTGAAGCTTTCTTT. It specifies CASSQGWEGVTEAFF.

Concerning this clonotype itself: At one end the junction does not follow the germline gene, possibly because of a read error. This beta chain is an unintended read in a library built for alpha chains; its size means little. This rearrangement joins TRBV19 to TRBJ2-1; TRBD2 might be the D (6 bases). The CDR3 contains 16 residues. The V gene's germline CDR1 is LNHDA and CDR2 SQIVND (reference sequence). This CDR3 reads CASSMGLSSSYNEQFF. The CDR3 DNA reads as TGTGCCAGCAGTATGGGACTGTCAAGCTCCTACAATGAGCAGTTCTTC.

This clonotype has at least ten counts. This beta chain is a stray read from a library made for alpha chains; its abundance is not meaningful. The chain combines TRBV29-1 with TRBJ1-1; the D is unclear. In germline, CDR1 is SQVTM, CDR2 ANQGSEA. CDR3 size: 12 residues. The V and J ends lost 2 bases and 8 bases respectively, with 12 bases between them. For the CDR3, the DNA is TGCAGCGTTGAATTTTCCGGGCCCGAAGCTTTCTTT. The encoded protein is CSVEFSGPEAFF.

This clonotype was seen many times. This beta chain turned up in a library designed for alpha chains; as an off-target read, its abundance says little. The chain uses TRBV20-1 and TRBJ1-6, with D possibly matching TRBD1 (5 bases). V was shortened by 3 bases and J by 9 bases, with 15 bases between the two germline ends. Germline loops: CDR1 DFQATT, CDR2 SNEGSKA (reference sequence). The CDR3 is made up of 14 amino acids. The CDR3 nucleotides are TGCAGTGCTAGGAGGGAGGAGGGGACTTCACCCCTCCACTTT. Translated: CSARREEGTSPLHF.

This clonotype was recorded at least ten times. This beta chain is off target for a library built for alpha chains, so its abundance means little. The V call is TRBV7-8, the J call TRBJ2-5; D may be TRBD2 (6 bases). Trimming took off 2 bases at V and 5 bases at J, with 12 bases between the two ends. CDR3 length: 14 amino acids. CDR1 SGHVS and CDR2 FQNEAQ come from the germline V gene. The CDR3 nucleotides are TGTGCCAGCAGCTTACTGGGGGGTAGGGAGACCCAGTACTTC. It is translated as CASSLLGGRETQYF.

With regard to this clonotype: This beta chain is an unintended read in a library built for alpha chains; its size means little. This chain uses TRBV29-1 with TRBJ2-7; D is uncertain. The germline CDR1 and CDR2 sequences are SQVTM and ANQGSEA. This CDR3 contains 14 residues. Trimming cost V 1 base and J 0 bases, with 10 bases left between them. In nucleotides, the CDR3 is TGCAGCGTTGAAGCGGGCCTGCCCTCCTACGAGCAGTACTTC. It specifies CSVEAGLPSYEQYF.

The sample holds many counts of this clonotype. The library was built for alpha chains, so this beta chain is an off-target read and its size means little. This rearrangement joins TRBV5-1 to TRBJ2-2; no firm D call. The CDR3 length is 13 residues. Germline CDR1 reads SGHRS; CDR2 reads YFSETQ. V was shortened by 0 bases and J by 7 bases, with 7 bases between the two germline ends. The CDR3 nucleotides are TGCGCCAGCAGCTTGGGTGTTGGCGGGGAGCTGTTTTTT. Translated, it gives CASSLGVGGELFF.

This clonotype was counted many times. This beta chain was picked up by a library intended for alpha chains and is off target, so its count carries little meaning. The CDR3 is CASDRTTEAFF. The CDR3, as DNA: TGTGCCAGCGACAGGACGACTGAAGCTTTCTTT. This chain uses TRBV6-1 with TRBJ1-1, with D possibly matching TRBD1 (6 bases). From germline, CDR1 is MNHNS and CDR2 SASEGT. Trimming left V 8 bases short and J 5 bases short, with 9 bases between. This CDR3 is 11 amino acids long.

This clonotype has a handful of counts. This beta chain turned up in a library designed for alpha chains; as an off-target read, its abundance says little. The J gene is TRBJ2-1, the V gene TRBV6-5, with D possibly TRBD1 on 5 matching bases. V was trimmed by 6 bases and J by 2 bases, leaving 11 bases between them. This CDR3 spans 14 amino acids. Germline CDR1 MNHEY, CDR2 SVGAGI. CDR3 protein: CASSIWGPYNEQFF. Here the CDR3 DNA reads TGTGCCAGCAGCATATGGGGCCCCTACAATGAGCAGTTCTTC.

The sample holds many counts of this clonotype. This beta chain turned up in a library designed for alpha chains; as an off-target read, its abundance says little. The chain has TRBV27 and TRBJ1-6; D might be TRBD1 (5 bases). Deletions cut 7 bases from V and 10 bases from J, with 17 bases between. The CDR3 consists of 14 residues. Per germline, CDR1 MNHEY and CDR2 SMNVEV (reference sequence). CDR3 amino acids: CASKGPGDESPLHF. CDR3 DNA: TGTGCCAGCAAGGGTCCGGGGGACGAGTCACCCCTCCACTTT.

Remarks on this clonotype: This beta chain lies outside the target of a library built for alpha chains; its clone size means little. The gene calls are TRBV5-1 and TRBJ2-5; 9 positions agree with TRBD2. Germline V gives CDR1 SGHRS, CDR2 YFSETQ. The CDR3 extends over 15 amino acids. V was pared by 6 bases and J by 2 bases, with 8 bases of the junction left unmatched. The CDR3 coding sequence is TGCGCCAGCACCATAGCGGGAGCAGGGCAAGAGACCCAGTACTTC. The encoded protein is CASTIAGAGQETQYF.

The sample holds many counts of this clonotype. A library prepared for alpha chains yielded this beta chain as an off-target read; its size is of little meaning. The J gene is TRBJ2-2, the V gene TRBV12-3 or TRBV12-4; no clear D gene. CDR3 length: 14 residues. V gave up 4 bases and J gave up 4 bases, with 10 bases separating them. The CDR3 DNA is TGTGCCAGCAGTTGGTCTGGCTTCACCGGGGAGCTGTTTTTT. Protein product: CASSWSGFTGELFF.

This clonotype was recorded many times. This beta chain turned up in a library designed for alpha chains; as an off-target read, its abundance says little. J is TRBJ1-1 and V is TRBV6-1; no clear D. CDR3 length: 13 residues. Germline V gene lookup returns CDR1 MNHNS and CDR2 SASEGT. Trimming stripped 4 bases from V and 1 base from J, with 7 bases between. The CDR3 DNA sequence: TGTGCCAGCAGTGCTTCCAGGAACACTGAAGCTTTCTTT. It codes for CASSASRNTEAFF.

This clonotype was observed at least ten times. This beta chain lies outside the target of a library built for alpha chains; its clone size means little. V is TRBV11-2 and J is TRBJ2-3; 10 bases align to TRBD1. V lost 3 bases and J lost 7; bases outside the gene matches: 10. The CDR3 has 16 residues. The V gene's germline CDR1 is SGHAT and CDR2 FQNNGV. CDR3 coding DNA: TGTGCCAGCAGCTTCGAGAGACAGGGGGCGCGAAATACGCAGTATTTT. Translation gives CASSFERQGARNTQYF. Supplemented by reference TRBV11-2 and TRBJ2-3, the full variable domain reads EAGVAQSPRYKIIEKRQSVAFWCNPISGHATLYWYQQILGQGPKLLIQFQNNGVVDDSQLPKDRFSAERLKGVDSTLKIQPAKLEDSAVYLCASSFERQGARNTQYFGPGTRLTVL.

In this sample, this clonotype turned up many times. Since it is a stray read in a library aimed at alpha chains, this beta chain has a size that is not meaningful. The chain employs TRBV4-2 and TRBJ2-1, with 10 positions matching TRBD2. The J segment lost 6 bases and the V segment lost 4 bases, leaving 3 bases of the junction unmatched. CDR3 size: 14 residues. Germline V lookup: CDR1 LGHNA, CDR2 YNFKEQ. This CDR3 is CASSPGLASNEQFF. CDR3 bases: TGTGCCAGCAGCCCGGGACTAGCGTCCAATGAGCAGTTCTTC.

This clonotype is medium-sized by share. In a library made to pick up alpha chains, this beta chain is a stray read with a size that means little. The chain is built from TRBV6-5 and TRBJ1-4, with D unresolved. This CDR3 spans 12 amino acids. V lost 7 bases to trimming and J lost 4 bases, with 7 bases between them. CDR1 MNHEY and CDR2 SVGAGI come from the germline V gene. The CDR3 nucleotides are TGTGCCAGCAAACGGAATAATGAAAAACTGTTTTTT. It translates to CASKRNNEKLFF.

In this sample, this clonotype turned up many times. This beta chain turned up in a library designed for alpha chains; as an off-target read, its abundance says little. The V gene is TRBV11-2, the J gene TRBJ1-1, with TRBD1 identical over 10 bases. J was trimmed by 6 bases and V by 5 bases; bases with no gene match: 9. Germline CDR1 reads SGHAT; CDR2 reads FQNNGV. CDR3 length: 15 amino acids. The CDR3 protein is CASSAQTGGLAEAFF. The CDR3 coding sequence is TGTGCCAGCAGCGCCCAGACAGGGGGCTTGGCTGAAGCTTTCTTT.

As concerns this clonotype: Possible read error: a much larger clone is one base away. Since the library was made to target alpha chains, this beta chain is a stray read and its abundance is not meaningful. The rearrangement links TRBV7-2 to TRBJ2-5; 7 bases fit TRBD1. This CDR3 is 18 amino acids long. Germline values: CDR1 SGHTA, CDR2 FQGNSA. The CDR3 DNA is TGTGCCAGCAGCTCCCTACGAGGGGTAGGGGGCGGTCAAGAGTCCCAGTACTTC. Translating gives CASSSLRGVGGGQESQYF. The whole variable domain, filled in from reference TRBV7-2 and TRBJ2-5, reads GAGVSQSPSNKVTEKGKDVELRCDPISGHTALYWYRQSLGQGLEFLIYFQGNSAPDKSGLPSDRFSAERTGGSVSTLTIQRTQQEDSAVYLCASSSLRGVGGGQESQYFGPGTRLLVL.

This clonotype qualifies as medium-sized. A library made for alpha chains picked up this beta chain off target, so its size means little. This chain joins TRBV7-2 and TRBJ1-1; TRBD1 is a possible D gene (5 bases). This CDR3 has 13 residues. The germline V gene has CDR1 SGHTA and CDR2 FQGNSA. The germline V and J ends were trimmed by 3 bases and 4 bases, with 9 bases remaining between them. CDR3 amino acids: CASSFEGTTEAFF. Here the CDR3 DNA reads TGTGCCAGCAGCTTTGAGGGGACCACTGAAGCTTTCTTT.

This clonotype appeared many times. The library was designed around alpha chains, so this beta chain is a stray read whose abundance carries little weight. The chain uses TRBV20-1 and TRBJ2-7; possibly TRBD1 or TRBD2 for D (7 bases each). CDR1 is DFQATT, CDR2 SNEGSKA, per germline (reference sequence). The CDR3 is 12 amino acids. The CDR3 sequence: CAPGTAGREQYF. The CDR3 DNA is TGCGCCCCCGGGACAGCGGGGCGGGAGCAGTACTTC.

By its share, this clonotype is medium-sized. A library prepared for alpha chains yielded this beta chain as an off-target read; its size is of little meaning. The chain links TRBV20-1 to TRBJ1-5, with TRBD1 matching 7 bases. CDR3 length equals 15 residues. The germline V gene has CDR1 DFQATT and CDR2 SNEGSKA (reference sequence). V lost 6 bases, J lost 1 base, and 9 bases stayed unmatched. The CDR3 reads CSAITGVSSNQPQHF. The CDR3 DNA reads TGCAGTGCGATTACAGGGGTCTCCAGCAATCAGCCCCAGCATTTT.

At least ten counts were recorded for this clonotype. For a library built for alpha chains, this beta chain is a stray read; little rests on its size. The chain links TRBV4-2 to TRBJ1-1; a weak D match, TRBD1 (5 bases). The CDR3 sequence is 15 residues long. Germline V gene lookup returns CDR1 LGHNA and CDR2 YNFKEQ. V was pared by 3 bases and J by 0 bases, with 11 bases between. The CDR3 loop reads CASSQGEGMNTEAFF. CDR3 in DNA: TGTGCCAGCAGCCAGGGGGAAGGGATGAACACTGAAGCTTTCTTT.

This clonotype was recorded at least ten times. The size of this beta chain means little, since it is a stray read in a library made for alpha chains. The V and J genes are TRBV27 and TRBJ1-6; unclear D gene. CDR1 is MNHEY and CDR2 is SMNVEV in the germline V gene (reference sequence). The CDR3 contains 13 residues. The V gene lost 4 bases and the J gene lost 7 bases, with 8 bases spanning the gap. CDR3 amino acids: CASSYSRNSPLHF. The CDR3 region has the DNA TGTGCCAGCAGTTACAGCCGAAATTCACCCCTCCACTTT.